A selection of T cell receptor beta chains follows, all from one sample in a study of T cells in Graves' hyperthyroidism and ophthalmopathy. TCRdb re-derived calls from the multiplex PCR reads in MiXCR, one entry per CDR3 protein. The sample shows 490,000 or so distinct CDR3 sequences, roughly 21% of them seen only once. The sample consisted of blood. All receptors come from a middle-aged man with Graves' ophthalmopathy. The CDR3 runs from the conserved cysteine through the conserved F or W. A D gene is named only where the DNA matches it firmly. Expanded clones are given a class, and other clones once, few, many or no size at all.

d_gene | j_gene | abundance | v_gene | CDR3aa | CDR3nt
- | TRBJ2-5 | - | TRBV29-1 | CSVARAAGETQYF | TGCAGCGTTGCAAGGGCGGCGGGGGAGACCCAGTACTTC
- | TRBJ2-6 | - | TRBV12-3/TRBV12-4 | CASGVRFRGGLDSGANVLTF | TGTGCCAGCGGAGTAAGATTCCGAGGGGGGTTGGACTCTGGGGCCAACGTCCTGACTTTC
TRBD1 | TRBJ2-1 | few | TRBV12-3/TRBV12-4 | CASSGGQGKYNEQFF | TGTGCCAGCAGTGGCGGACAGGGAAAATACAATGAGCAGTTCTTC
TRBD1 | TRBJ2-7 | - | TRBV11-2 | CASGYPPTGTGVGEQYF | TGTGCCAGCGGATACCCCCCTACCGGGACAGGGGTGGGGGAGCAGTACTTC
TRBD2 | TRBJ2-1 | few | TRBV11-2 | CASNPWGGSYNEQFF | TGTGCCAGCAACCCTTGGGGGGGCTCCTACAATGAGCAGTTCTTC
- | TRBJ1-5 | many | TRBV20-1 | CSANPSDYSNQPQHF | TGCAGTGCTAACCCTTCGGATTATAGCAATCAGCCCCAGCATTTT
TRBD2 | TRBJ2-3 | many | TRBV12-3/TRBV12-4 | CASSPLIRTSGRRVTDTQYF | TGTGCCAGCAGTCCCCTCATCCGGACTAGCGGGAGGAGAGTCACAGATACGCAGTATTTT
- | TRBJ2-2 | - | TRBV30 | CAWSVRRGELFF | TGTGCCTGGAGTGTAAGGCGCGGGGAGCTGTTTTTT
- | TRBJ2-5 | - | TRBV4-1 | CASSQGRLETQYF | TGCGCCAGCAGCCAAGGAAGGTTGGAGACCCAGTACTTC
TRBD2 | TRBJ2-5 | few | TRBV5-1 | CASSLGILAGAQETQYF | TGCGCCAGCAGCTTGGGAATACTAGCGGGCGCCCAAGAGACCCAGTACTTC
- | TRBJ2-3 | many | TRBV12-3/TRBV12-4 | CASRSAGESTDTQYF | TGTGCCAGCCGTTCGGCAGGCGAAAGCACAGATACGCAGTATTTT
- | TRBJ2-1 | few | TRBV20-1 | CSARAPTERVSSYNEQFF | TGCAGTGCTAGAGCGCCGACAGAGAGAGTAAGCTCCTACAATGAGCAGTTCTTC
- | TRBJ1-1 | many | TRBV12-3/TRBV12-4 | CASSTGRTEAFF | TGTGCCAGCAGTACAGGGCGAACTGAAGCTTTCTTT
- | TRBJ2-1 | many | TRBV20-1 | CSAYYGPIDNEQFF | TGCAGTGCTTACTACGGACCAATCGACAATGAGCAGTTCTTC
- | TRBJ1-5 | - | TRBV30 | CAWGRGSNQPQHF | TGTGCCTGGGGGAGGGGTAGCAATCAGCCCCAGCATTTT
TRBD2 | TRBJ2-1 | - | TRBV6-2/TRBV6-3 | CAGSYHLPGLANNEQFF | TGTGCCGGCAGTTACCATCTGCCGGGACTAGCCAACAATGAGCAGTTCTTC
- | TRBJ1-2 | few | TRBV6-1 | CASRTRTVFYGYTF | TGTGCCAGCAGGACACGGACGGTATTCTATGGCTACACCTTC
TRBD1 | TRBJ1-3 | - | TRBV12-3/TRBV12-4 | CASRTTGGNRNTIYF | TGTGCCAGCAGGACAACAGGGGGCAATAGAAACACCATATATTTT
- | TRBJ1-1 | few | TRBV18 | CASSPRDLMNTEAFF | TGTGCCAGCTCACCTCGGGACTTGATGAACACTGAAGCTTTCTTT
- | TRBJ2-2 | - | TRBV27 | CASSVIRGTGELFF | TGTGCCAGCAGTGTCATAAGGGGTACCGGGGAGCTGTTTTTT
TRBD2 | TRBJ2-1 | few | TRBV12-3/TRBV12-4 | CASRRSGGEHNEQFF | TGTGCCAGCAGGCGTAGCGGGGGAGAACACAATGAGCAGTTCTTC
TRBD1 | TRBJ2-1 | - | TRBV12-3/TRBV12-4 | CASNPRTGRNEQFF | TGTGCCAGCAACCCAAGGACAGGCCGCAATGAGCAGTTCTTC
- | TRBJ2-1 | - | TRBV3-1 | CASSQAGTTYNEQFF | TGTGCCAGCAGCCAAGCCGGAACTACCTACAATGAGCAGTTCTTC
- | TRBJ1-5 | many | TRBV5-1 | CASSLGGGNQPQHF | TGTGCCAGCAGCTTAGGGGGAGGGAATCAGCCCCAGCATTTT
TRBD1 | TRBJ2-2 | many | TRBV30 | CAWDRGRNTGELFF | TGTGCCTGGGACAGGGGGCGGAACACCGGGGAGCTGTTTTTT
TRBD2 | TRBJ2-3 | many | TRBV27 | CASSSGTSGRSTQYF | TGTGCCAGCAGTTCCGGGACTAGCGGGAGGTCTACCCAGTATTTT
TRBD2 | TRBJ2-3 | - | TRBV18 | CASSPGLAGGPNTQYF | TGTGCCAGCTCACCCGGACTAGCGGGGGGCCCAAATACGCAGTATTTT
- | TRBJ1-5 | - | TRBV28 | CASSTARRGSNQPQHF | TGTGCCAGCAGCACAGCCCGAAGAGGTAGCAATCAGCCCCAGCATTTT
- | TRBJ2-6 | once | TRBV30 | CAGNGAGANVLTF | TGTGCCGGGAACGGGGCTGGGGCCAACGTCCTGACTTTC
- | TRBJ2-5 | many | TRBV11-3 | CASSLMDKETQYF | TGTGCCAGCAGCTTGATGGACAAAGAGACCCAGTACTTC
- | TRBJ1-1 | few | TRBV9 | CASSVVPGSTEAFF | TGTGCCAGCAGCGTAGTTCCCGGGAGCACTGAAGCTTTCTTT
TRBD2 | TRBJ2-5 | many | TRBV18 | CASSPSGRLQETQYF | TGTGCCAGCTCACCTAGCGGGAGGTTACAAGAGACCCAGTACTTC
TRBD2 | TRBJ2-1 | - | TRBV5-1 | CATRWGSGGADEQFF | TGTGCCACTCGGTGGGGTAGCGGGGGGGCCGATGAGCAGTTCTTC
- | TRBJ1-5 | few | TRBV2 | CASSAPGRSNQPQHF | TGTGCCAGCAGCGCCCCGGGTCGGAGCAATCAGCCCCAGCATTTT
- | TRBJ1-1 | many | TRBV29-1 | CSVEARFRANTEAFF | TGCAGCGTTGAGGCGAGGTTCAGAGCAAACACTGAAGCTTTCTTT
- | TRBJ1-1 | - | TRBV18 | CASSPGSISRWLPTEAFF | TGTGCCAGCTCACCAGGATCTATCTCTAGATGGCTCCCCACTGAAGCTTTCTTT
TRBD2 | TRBJ2-7 | - | TRBV9 | CASSPFGGSKYEQYF | TGTGCCAGCAGCCCCTTCGGCGGGAGTAAGTACGAGCAGTACTTC
- | TRBJ2-5 | few | TRBV7-6 | CASSLGPLGTHTQYF | TGTGCCAGCAGCTTAGGTCCCCTGGGGACTCATACCCAGTACTTC
- | TRBJ1-1 | many | TRBV6-1 | CASSHVALENTEAFF | TGTGCCAGCAGTCATGTCGCCCTTGAGAACACTGAAGCTTTCTTT
- | TRBJ2-7 | many | TRBV3-1 | CASSPGLPAYEQYF | TGTGCCAGCAGCCCCGGACTGCCAGCCTACGAGCAGTACTTC
- | TRBJ1-1 | few | TRBV29-1 | CSSRSSGNTEAFF | TGCAGCTCCAGGAGCTCGGGGAACACTGAAGCTTTCTTT
- | TRBJ1-1 | once | TRBV12-3/TRBV12-4 | CASSLNRVSSEAFF | TGTGCCAGCAGTTTGAACAGGGTTTCCTCTGAAGCTTTCTTT
- | TRBJ2-3 | many | TRBV7-9 | CASSPKSFTDTQYF | TGTGCCAGCAGCCCGAAATCCTTCACAGATACGCAGTATTTT
TRBD1 | TRBJ1-1 | many | TRBV5-1 | CASSLNRGQVNTEAFF | TGCGCCAGCAGCTTGAATCGGGGACAGGTGAACACTGAAGCTTTCTTT
TRBD1 | TRBJ1-5 | few | TRBV19 | CASRNRGRLNNQPQHF | TGTGCCAGTAGAAACAGGGGGCGGCTAAACAATCAGCCCCAGCATTTT
- | TRBJ1-5 | - | TRBV30 | CAWSVGGGGNQPQHF | TGTGCCTGGAGTGTAGGGGGAGGCGGCAATCAGCCCCAGCATTTT
- | TRBJ2-5 | many | TRBV7-8 | CASSHPGLQETQYF | TGTGCCAGCAGCCACCCGGGACTCCAAGAGACCCAGTACTTC
- | TRBJ2-1 | many | TRBV10-3 | CAISAFTSYNEQFF | TGTGCCATCAGTGCCTTCACTAGTTACAATGAGCAGTTCTTC
TRBD1 | TRBJ2-1 | many | TRBV13 | CASSSTGKGGEVNEQFF | TGTGCCAGCAGCTCGACGGGGAAAGGGGGCGAGGTCAATGAGCAGTTCTTC
- | TRBJ2-3 | many | TRBV2 | CASSVTSTPDTQYF | TGTGCCAGCAGTGTGACATCAACCCCAGATACGCAGTATTTT
- | TRBJ2-5 | - | TRBV7-8 | CASTPRRGEETQYF | TGTGCCAGCACCCCCCGACGAGGGGAAGAGACCCAGTACTTC
- | TRBJ1-4 | - | TRBV20-1 | CSARGTRDIVTEKLFF | TGCAGTGCTAGGGGTACCCGGGACATCGTGACTGAAAAACTGTTTTTT
TRBD1 | TRBJ2-2 | - | TRBV12-3/TRBV12-4 | CASSLSRGRPRELFF | TGTGCCAGCAGTTTATCCAGGGGGCGCCCCAGGGAGCTGTTTTTT
TRBD1 | TRBJ2-7 | - | TRBV19 | CASSSDRGQGAREQYF | TGTGCCAGTAGTTCCGATCGGGGACAGGGGGCTCGCGAGCAGTACTTC
- | TRBJ1-1 | many | TRBV28 | CASSHRLKNTEAFF | TGTGCCAGCAGCCACAGGCTTAAGAACACTGAAGCTTTCTTT
- | TRBJ2-3 | many | TRBV3-1 | CASCPTITSTDTQYF | TGTGCCAGCTGCCCGACCATTACTAGCACAGATACGCAGTATTTT
TRBD1 | TRBJ1-5 | few | TRBV20-1 | CSARVEQGSGNQPQHF | TGCAGTGCTAGAGTGGAACAGGGGTCGGGCAATCAGCCCCAGCATTTT
- | TRBJ2-5 | few | TRBV12-3/TRBV12-4 | CASSLGGAGSQETQYF | TGTGCCAGCAGTTTGGGGGGGGCCGGGAGTCAAGAGACCCAGTACTTC
- | TRBJ2-3 | few | TRBV3-1 | CASSLPAGPQYF | TGTGCCAGCAGCCTACCGGCGGGCCCGCAGTATTTT
- | TRBJ2-2 | many | TRBV3-1 | CASSRRGTNTGELFF | TGTGCCAGCAGCCGTCGGGGGACGAACACCGGGGAGCTGTTTTTT